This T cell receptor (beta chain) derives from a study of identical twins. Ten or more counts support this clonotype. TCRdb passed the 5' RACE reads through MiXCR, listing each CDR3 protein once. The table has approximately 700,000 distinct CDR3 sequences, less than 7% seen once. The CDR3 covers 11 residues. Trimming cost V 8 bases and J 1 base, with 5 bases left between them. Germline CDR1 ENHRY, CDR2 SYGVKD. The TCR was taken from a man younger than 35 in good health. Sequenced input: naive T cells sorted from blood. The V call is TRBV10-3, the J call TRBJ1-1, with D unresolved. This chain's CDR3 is CAIQENTEAFF. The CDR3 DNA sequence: TGTGCCATCCAGGAGAACACTGAAGCTTTCTTT.